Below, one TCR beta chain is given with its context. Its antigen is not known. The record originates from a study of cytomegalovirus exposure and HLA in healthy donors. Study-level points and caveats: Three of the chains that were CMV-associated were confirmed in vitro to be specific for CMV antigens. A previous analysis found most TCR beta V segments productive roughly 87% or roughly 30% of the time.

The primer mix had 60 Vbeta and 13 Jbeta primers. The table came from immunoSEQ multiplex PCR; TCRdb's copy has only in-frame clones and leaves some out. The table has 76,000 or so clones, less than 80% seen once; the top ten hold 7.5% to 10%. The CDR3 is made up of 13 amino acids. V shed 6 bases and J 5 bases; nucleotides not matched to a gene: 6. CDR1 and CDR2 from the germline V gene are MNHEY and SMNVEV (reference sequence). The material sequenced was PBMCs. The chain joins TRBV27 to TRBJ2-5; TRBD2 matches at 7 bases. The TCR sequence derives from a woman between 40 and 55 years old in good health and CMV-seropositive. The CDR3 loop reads CASRGTTWETQYF. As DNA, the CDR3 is TGTGCCAGCAGGGGGACTACGTGGGAGACCCAGTACTTC.